Listed here are 3 T cell receptor beta chains from one sample, sequenced in a study of spatial heterogeneity in lung cancer. From the 5' RACE reads, TCRdb called clonotypes with MiXCR, one entry per CDR3 protein. The sample gives about 120,000 distinct CDR3 sequences, 12% of which show up once; approximately 15% is in the top ten. The time point here: blood at routine non-recurrence follow-up after resection. Whole RNA from tumor, nontumor lung or frozen PBMC was sequenced unsorted. The starting material was PBMCs, obtained at follow-up. The origin of the receptors is a male donor with early-stage non-small cell lung cancer.

The chain employs TRBV9 and TRBJ1-3, with 9 bases matching TRBD1. Germline loops: CDR1 SGDLS, CDR2 YYNGEE. CDR3 size: 16 residues. With V trimmed by 0 bases and J by 4 bases, 5 bases remained unmatched. As DNA, the CDR3 is TGTGCCAGCAGCGTAGGGACAGGGGCCAGAGGAAACACCATATATTTT. This translates into CASSVGTGARGNTIYF.

In DNA form, the CDR3 reads TGTGCCAGTAGTACCCGACAGGGTAGGGGGAACACTGAAGCTTTCTTT. It specifies CASSTRQGRGNTEAFF. The V and J genes are TRBV19 and TRBJ1-1, with TRBD1 matching 7 bases. This CDR3 is 16 amino acids long. After removal of 4 bases from V and 1 base from J, the junction contained 9 bases not matched to a gene. CDR1 and CDR2 from the germline V gene are LNHDA and SQIVND (reference sequence).

The chain uses TRBV29-1 and TRBJ2-1; 8 positions agree with TRBD1. The CDR3 covers 15 residues. Germline assignment: CDR1 SQVTM and CDR2 ANQGSEA. Losses at the gene ends were 5 bases for V and 5 bases for J; bases not matched to a gene: 11. The chain's CDR3 is CSVSVDREVNNEQFF. DNA of the CDR3: TGCAGCGTTTCCGTGGACAGGGAAGTAAACAATGAGCAGTTCTTC.